A single sample gave rise to the 25 T cell receptor beta chains below, sequenced in a study of breast tumors, draining lymph nodes, adjacent tissues. Samples came from axillary lymph nodes draining the breast cancer. Using its own MiXCR run on the multiplex PCR reads, TCRdb lists one record per CDR3 protein. The repertoire has some 230,000 distinct CDR3 sequences, less than 45% of them found once; the top ten carry 3% to 4.5%. The sequencing input was axillary lymph node tissue. These receptors were collected from a female donor with breast cancer. Some clones in this sample may be carry-over from other donors' samples.

Many counts were recorded for this clonotype. V and J are TRBV11-3 and TRBJ2-5; 13 nucleotides match TRBD2. The length of the CDR3 is 16 residues. Germline CDR1 SGHNT, CDR2 YENEEA. The junction had 7 bases not matched to a gene; V was cut back by 4 bases and J by 5 bases. Here the CDR3 DNA reads TGTGCCAGCAGCTCCGGACTAGCGGGAGAGGGGGAGACCCAGTACTTC. Translating gives CASSSGLAGEGETQYF.

This clonotype was found many times. The rearrangement links TRBV7-9 to TRBJ2-6, with D tentatively TRBD1 (5 bases). The V gene's germline CDR1 is SEHNR and CDR2 FQNEAQ (reference sequence). There are 16 residues in the CDR3. V gave up 3 bases and J gave up 2 bases, with 11 bases separating them. The CDR3 spells CASSLLGVTGANVLTF. The CDR3 DNA follows: TGTGCCAGCAGCTTGTTAGGGGTGACTGGGGCCAACGTCCTGACTTTC.

As to this clonotype: A much larger clone lies one base from this, so it may be a read error. The chain uses TRBV5-4 and TRBJ1-6, with D unclear. Germline CDR1 SGHNT, CDR2 YYREEE (reference sequence). Trimming shortened V by 2 bases and J by 0 bases, and 9 bases separated the two germline ends. The CDR3 is 16 residues long. The CDR3 is CASSFRRTSYNSPLHF. In DNA, the CDR3 is TGTGCCAGCAGCTTTCGGCGGACCTCCTATAATTCACCCCTCCACTTT.

The CDR3 region has the DNA TGTGCCAGCAGCCTGACTAGCGGCGGAAAGCAGTTCTTC. Protein product: CASSLTSGGKQFF. The chain employs TRBV7-6 and TRBJ2-1; TRBD2 matches 9 bases. Germline assignment: CDR1 SGHVS and CDR2 FNYEAQ. This CDR3 is built from 13 residues. V shed 5 bases, J shed 11 bases, and the junction held 7 bases outside the gene matches.

This clonotype occurred many times. This chain uses TRBV7-9 with TRBJ2-7; a possible D gene is TRBD2 (5 bases). Trimming left V 4 bases short and J 2 bases short, with 12 bases between. CDR3 length equals 14 residues. CDR1 and CDR2 (germline): SEHNR, FQNEAQ (reference sequence). The DNA of the CDR3 is TGTGCCAGCAGCTCCCGGGATTACCCCTACGAGCAGTACTTC. This codes for CASSSRDYPYEQYF.

This clonotype appeared many times. The chain combines TRBV25-1 with TRBJ2-3; possible D gene TRBD2, 6 bases. Germline CDR1 reads MGHDK; CDR2 reads SYGVNS. V shed 8 bases and J shed 3 bases, with 12 bases lying between them. The CDR3 consists of 13 residues. CDR3 sequence: CASLRLGTDTQYF. CDR3 sequence (DNA): TGTGCCAGCCTACGACTAGGGACAGATACGCAGTATTTT.

This clonotype was found many times. The rearrangement joins TRBV19 to TRBJ1-2; maybe TRBD1 (6 bases). Trimming cost V 6 bases and J 6 bases, with 14 bases left between them. The CDR3 runs 13 residues. CDR1 and CDR2 from the germline V gene are LNHDA and SQIVND (reference sequence). CDR3 DNA sequence: TGTGCCAGTAGAAAAGGGGGGACACATGGCTACACCTTC. Translating it yields CASRKGGTHGYTF.

Only a few counts were recorded for this clonotype. This chain joins TRBV28 and TRBJ1-2; weak D call: TRBD1 (6 bases). The ends were cut back, 5 bases at V and 5 bases at J, with 18 bases in the middle. CDR3 size: 15 residues. CDR1 MDHEN and CDR2 SYDVKM come from the germline V gene. The CDR3 DNA is TGTGCCAGCAGTCCAGAGCCGTTACAGGGTTATGGCTACACCTTC. This gives the protein CASSPEPLQGYGYTF.

This clonotype has just a few counts. The V gene is TRBV9, the J gene TRBJ2-1; D remains ambiguous. The CDR3 is made up of 15 amino acids. Per the germline V gene, CDR1 is SGDLS and CDR2 is YYNGEE. V lost 4 bases and J 0 bases, leaving 11 bases between the germline ends. As DNA, the CDR3 is TGTGCCAGCAGCCCTGACTTGAGCTCCTACAATGAGCAGTTCTTC. It is translated as CASSPDLSSYNEQFF.

The chain has TRBV7-8 and TRBJ2-3; no reliable D call. The V gene lost 6 bases and the J gene lost 7 bases, with 11 bases spanning the gap. The CDR3 sequence is 12 residues long. The germline V gene has CDR1 SGHVS and CDR2 FQNEAQ. The CDR3 sequence is CASSSVGNTQYF. CDR3 nucleotides: TGTGCCAGCAGTTCCGTAGGGAATACGCAGTATTTT.

In this sample, this clonotype turned up a few times. This clone may be a read error of a much larger clone one base away. This chain's CDR3 is CASSSQGTASYEQHF. In DNA form, the CDR3 reads TGTGCCAGCAGCTCCCAGGGGACAGCATCCTACGAGCAGCACTTC. The rearrangement joins TRBV7-2 to TRBJ2-7, with 7 bases that match TRBD1. This CDR3 has 15 amino acids. CDR1 and CDR2 (germline): SGHTA, FQGNSA.

CDR3 coding DNA: TGTGCCAGCAGGACAACAGGCAACGAAACGCTGTTTTTT. Its translation: CASRTTGNETLFF. J is TRBJ1-4 and V is TRBV25-1; TRBD1 might be the D (5 bases). From germline, CDR1 is MGHDK and CDR2 SYGVNS. This CDR3 is 13 amino acids long. The V and J ends lost 6 bases and 14 bases respectively, with 19 bases between them.

The chain recombines TRBV12-3 or TRBV12-4 with TRBJ1-3, with D tentatively TRBD1 (6 bases). Between the trimmed V and J ends, which lost 1 base and 8 bases, there was a span of 21 bases. This CDR3 is 17 amino acids long. CDR3 sequence: CASSLVGAPNYGYTIYF. The CDR3 DNA is TGTGCCAGCAGTTTAGTGGGGGCTCCGAACTATGGCTACACCATATATTTT.

CDR3 sequence reads: CASSQDWDGNYGYTF. Here the CDR3 DNA reads TGTGCCAGCAGCCAAGACTGGGACGGAAACTATGGCTACACCTTC. V gene TRBV4-2 combines with J gene TRBJ1-2; possible D gene TRBD1, 5 bases. V lost 0 bases and J 2 bases, leaving 10 bases between the germline ends. Per the germline V gene, CDR1 is LGHNA and CDR2 is YNFKEQ. The CDR3 runs 15 residues.

The rearrangement links TRBV29-1 to TRBJ2-5; weak D call: TRBD1 (6 bases). Germline-derived CDR1 and CDR2 are SQVTM and ANQGSEA. Trimming pared 5 bases from V and 6 bases from J, leaving 13 bases between. This CDR3 comprises 12 residues. DNA for the CDR3: TGCAGCGTTTGGACAGATTTACAGACCCAGTACTTC. It encodes CSVWTDLQTQYF.

This clonotype came up many times. This chain joins TRBV2 and TRBJ1-5; D is unresolved. The V and J ends lost 4 bases and 3 bases respectively, with 7 bases between them. Germline CDR1 SNHLY, CDR2 FYNNEI. The CDR3 extends over 13 amino acids. CDR3 amino acids: CASSGGNNQPQHF. In DNA form, the CDR3 reads TGTGCCAGCAGTGGGGGAAACAATCAGCCCCAGCATTTT.

The chain uses TRBV7-9 and TRBJ2-3, with D perhaps given as TRBD1 or TRBD2 (6 bases each). V gave up 6 bases and J gave up 8 bases, with 30 bases separating them. Germline values: CDR1 SEHNR, CDR2 FQNEAQ (reference sequence). This CDR3 is 18 amino acids long. The CDR3 here is CASRIVNSMEGDFGTQYF. The CDR3 DNA follows: TGTGCCAGCAGAATAGTCAATAGCATGGAGGGGGATTTCGGTACGCAGTATTTT.

The V gene is TRBV3-1, the J gene TRBJ1-2; the D gene is possibly TRBD1 (5 bases). This CDR3 region has 14 residues. Deletions cut 3 bases from V and 4 bases from J, with 12 bases between. Germline V gives CDR1 LGHDT, CDR2 YNNKEL (reference sequence). CDR3 residues: CASSHEGLTYGYTF. CDR3 nucleotides: TGTGCCAGCAGCCACGAGGGACTTACCTATGGCTACACCTTC.

This clonotype has only one observation. This chain links TRBV25-1 with TRBJ2-1, with no clear D. V shed 6 bases and J shed 4 bases, with 1 base lying between them. CDR3 length: 10 amino acids. CDR1 and CDR2 from the germline V gene are MGHDK and SYGVNS. The CDR3 sequence is CASRYNEQFF. CDR3 nucleotides: TGTGCCAGCAGGTACAATGAGCAGTTCTTC.

This clonotype has a count of ten or more. This chain joins TRBV20-1 and TRBJ2-3; D is uncertain. Germline V lookup: CDR1 DFQATT, CDR2 SNEGSKA (reference sequence). This CDR3 region has 12 residues. V was shortened by 5 bases and J by 3 bases, with 9 bases between the two germline ends. The CDR3, as DNA: TGCAGTGCTCTCAAGGGTACAGATACGCAGTATTTT. It translates to CSALKGTDTQYF.

The chain combines TRBV24-1 with TRBJ1-5; D is perhaps TRBD1 (5 bases). V was shortened by 3 bases and J by 4 bases, with 15 bases between the two germline ends. CDR1 is KGHDR and CDR2 is SFDVKD in the germline V gene. The CDR3 runs to 16 residues. This chain's CDR3 is CATSDGAGVGNQPQHF. The CDR3, as DNA: TGTGCCACCAGTGATGGCGCGGGGGTCGGAAATCAGCCCCAGCATTTT.

The J gene is TRBJ1-6, the V gene TRBV12-5; 7 positions agree with TRBD1. CDR3 size: 14 residues. Germline-derived CDR1 and CDR2 are LGHNT and FRNRAP. The CDR3 loop reads CASTGDRPNSPLHF. The CDR3 nucleotides are TGTGCCAGCACCGGGGACAGACCGAATTCACCCCTCCACTTT.

This chain joins TRBV7-9 and TRBJ2-1; 16 bases agree with TRBD2. The CDR3 length is 19 residues. Trimming at V came to 4 bases and at J to 6 bases, leaving 12 bases not matched to a gene. CDR1 SEHNR and CDR2 FQNEAQ come from the germline V gene (reference sequence). As DNA, the CDR3 is TGTGCCAGCAGCTCCGTGGGACTAGCGGGAGGGCATAGGGTCAATGAGCAGTTCTTC. This translates into CASSSVGLAGGHRVNEQFF.

This clonotype was seen only once. Since the CDR3 does not end with the conserved phenylalanine or tryptophan, this likely comes from a read error. It is unclear where the CDR3 begins or ends on the DNA, so no DNA is shown, and the CDR3 is as TCRdb lists it. This chain links TRBV12-3 or TRBV12-4 with TRBJ2-2; the D segment call TRBD1 is taken from the table without a DNA check. The CDR3 is 8 amino acids long, termini counted. The CDR3 loop reads CASSRQLS.

The J gene is TRBJ2-5, the V gene TRBV4-1; D remains unclear. This CDR3 has 13 residues. V dropped 0 bases and J dropped 4 bases, with 6 bases sitting between them. Germline V gene lookup returns CDR1 MGHRA and CDR2 YSYEKL. The chain's CDR3 is CASSQDPGETQYF. The CDR3 DNA reads as TGCGCCAGCAGCCAAGATCCCGGAGAGACCCAGTACTTC.